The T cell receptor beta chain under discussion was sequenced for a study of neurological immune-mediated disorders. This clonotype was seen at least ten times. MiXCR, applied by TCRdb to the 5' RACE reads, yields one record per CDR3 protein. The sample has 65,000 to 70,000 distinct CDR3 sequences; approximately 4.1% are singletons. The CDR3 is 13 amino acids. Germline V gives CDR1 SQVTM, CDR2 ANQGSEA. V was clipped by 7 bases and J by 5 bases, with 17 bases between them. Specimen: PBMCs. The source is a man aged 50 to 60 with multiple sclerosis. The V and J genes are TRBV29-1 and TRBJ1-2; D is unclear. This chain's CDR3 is CSGGERGRYGYTF. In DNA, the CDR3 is TGCAGCGGGGGAGAGCGGGGAAGATATGGCTACACCTTC.